A selection of T cell receptor beta chains follows, all from one sample in a study of cytomegalovirus exposure and HLA in healthy donors. Sequenced by immunoSEQ multiplex PCR; TCRdb stores in-frame clones only, minus some. The data hold around 49,000 clones, with 85% to 95% observed a single time. The sequencing sample was made of PBMCs. Receptor source: a woman under 30 in good health and CMV-seropositive. Both conserved end residues are part of each CDR3. A D gene is named only where the DNA matches it firmly. The size field is filled for only some rows; it gives once, few, many or a size class.

D gene	clone size	V gene	J gene	CDR3 protein
TRBD1	NA	TRBV5-4	TRBJ2-7	CASSYRDRPSYEQYF
NA	NA	TRBV7-6	TRBJ1-1	CASSGGRTMNTEAFF
NA	NA	TRBV10-3	TRBJ1-3	CAIREDISGNTIYF
TRBD1	NA	TRBV5-5	TRBJ2-2	CASSYLGEGASGELFF
TRBD2	NA	TRBV7-8	TRBJ2-7	CASSPGPSGALSYEQYF
TRBD2	NA	TRBV28	TRBJ2-1	CASSPQGLADYNEQFF
NA	NA	TRBV11-2	TRBJ2-7	CASSSLVRSYEQYF
TRBD1	NA	TRBV11-2	TRBJ2-7	CASSPNPTGNEQYF
NA	NA	TRBV7-3	TRBJ2-1	CASSSGWSSYNEQFF
TRBD1	NA	TRBV9	TRBJ1-1	CASSVETDRAMGRNTEAFF
TRBD2	NA	TRBV9	TRBJ2-2	CASSVTSADTGELFF
TRBD1	NA	TRBV4-1	TRBJ1-2	CASSQLGQGASYGYTF
NA	once	TRBV5-8	TRBJ1-1	CASSLVIGQLYTEAFF
NA	NA	TRBV15	TRBJ1-5	CATSRDPRASNQPQHF